This T cell receptor beta chain was identified in a study of early T cells in non-severe SARS-CoV-2 infection. This clonotype showed up just a few times. An end of the junction does not agree with germline; a read error may underlie this. Individual cDNA molecules received unique molecular identifiers. Each CDR3 protein gets one entry after TCRdb re-called the 5' RACE reads with MiXCR. Among 71,000 or so distinct CDR3 sequences, approximately 14% were seen once, and the ten largest hold around 15%. Germline V gene lookup returns CDR1 MDHEN and CDR2 SYDVKM. The CDR3 is made up of 14 amino acids. The chain combines TRBV28 with TRBJ2-7; no firm D call. Sequenced input: whole blood. This receptor was identified in an adult who was a healthcare worker with PCR-confirmed SARS-CoV-2 infection or an uninfected control (not recorded which). Written as DNA, the CDR3 is TGTGTCAGCAGTTTAATGACCATACCTCCCGAGCAGTACTTC. Protein sequence: CVSSLMTIPPEQYF. Drawing the rest from reference TRBV28 and TRBJ2-7, the complete variable domain is DVKVTQSSRYLVKRTGEKVFLECVQDMDHENMFWYRQDPGLGLRLIYFSYDVKMKEKGDIPEGYSVSREKKERFSLILESASTNQTSMYLCVSSLMTIPPEQYFGPGTRLTVT.